Below are 2 T cell receptor beta chains sequenced from a single sample in a study of Graves' ophthalmopathy and Graves' hyperthyroidism. Beta-chain TCR CDR3 regions were amplified from RNA transcripts. First-round RT-PCR used HTBI primers; second-round multiplex PCR followed. TCRdb ran MiXCR on the multiplex PCR reads and lists one entry per CDR3 protein. Among some 390,000 distinct CDR3 sequences, about 18% were seen once, and the ten largest hold roughly 1.5%. Material for sequencing was peripheral blood. These receptor sequences come from a woman aged 18-29 years with Graves' ophthalmopathy.

This clonotype was seen once. This chain connects TRBV6-5 to TRBJ1-5, with TRBD1 as a possible D gene (6 bases). The CDR3 totals 16 residues. The germline V and J ends were trimmed by 4 bases and 6 bases, with 19 bases remaining between them. Germline CDR1 reads MNHEY; CDR2 reads SVGAGI. The CDR3 here is CASSFSDRIGGQPQHF. CDR3 DNA: TGTGCCAGCAGTTTTTCAGACAGGATTGGCGGTCAGCCCCAGCATTTT.

This clonotype showed up many times. V usage is TRBV20-1 and J usage is TRBJ2-5; tentatively, D is TRBD1 (6 bases). The germline V and J ends were trimmed by 0 bases and 7 bases, with 18 bases remaining between them. Germline lookup yields CDR1 DFQATT and CDR2 SNEGSKA (reference sequence). This CDR3 spans 15 amino acids. This chain's CDR3 is CSARDLRHLGATQYF. CDR3 coding DNA: TGCAGTGCTAGAGATCTCCGCCATCTGGGGGCGACCCAGTACTTC.